This T cell receptor (beta chain) appears in the sequencing data of a study of CD8 T cells in Susac syndrome. Negative magnetic isolation gave CD8+ and CD4+ cells; FACS enriched CD8+ TEMRA. RNA in amounts of about 0.5 to 1 ug was reverse transcribed with random hexamers. An immunoSEQ multiplex PCR generated amplified TCR beta CDR3 products spanning 54 Vbeta and 13 Jbeta. One entry per CDR3 protein results from TCRdb running MiXCR on the immunoSEQ multiplex PCR reads. The sample lists 150,000 to 200,000 distinct CDR3 sequences; roughly 95% were seen once. The CDR3 runs to 13 residues. Trimming removed 3 bases from V and 4 bases from J, with 9 bases in between. Per the germline V gene, CDR1 is SNHLY and CDR2 is FYNNEI.

The specimen sequenced was CD4+ T cells from PBMCs. The rearrangement links TRBV2 to TRBJ1-1; D not certain. The TCR sequence derives from a human donor in good health. DNA of the CDR3: TGTGCCAGCAGTGATGTTCATGGCACTGAAGCTTTCTTT. Translated, it gives CASSDVHGTEAFF.